A selection of T cell receptor beta chains follows, all from one sample in a study of blood T cells in healthy people across ages. TCRdb recomputed calls from the 5' RACE reads with MiXCR, one row per CDR3 protein. In the table there are 1.6 million or so distinct CDR3 sequences, about 31% of which are singletons. Sequencing was performed on blood. The receptors come from a woman aged 25 to 39 in good health. Both conserved end residues are part of each CDR3. A D gene is named only where the DNA matches it firmly. The size field is filled for only some rows; it gives once, few, many or a size class.

TGTGCCAGCAGTGCTGGGACAGAGCTACAGCGGGAGCAGTACTTC,CASSAGTELQREQYF,.,.,TRBJ2-5,TRBV2
TGTGCCAGCAGCCCAAGTGCGGGCGCTCGGGGTAATGAGCAGTTCTTC,CASSPSAGARGNEQFF,few,.,TRBJ2-1,TRBV9
TGCAGTGCCACCTTGGTGGCGGAAGGCTCCTACGAGCAGTACTTC,CSATLVAEGSYEQYF,few,.,TRBJ2-7,TRBV20-1
TGTGCCAGCAGCGGAACTTACAGCCTCACAGATACGCAGTATTTT,CASSGTYSLTDTQYF,.,.,TRBJ2-3,TRBV7-2
TGCGCCAGCAGCTTGACACAGGGGGAGCAGTACTTC,CASSLTQGEQYF,many,TRBD1,TRBJ2-7,TRBV5-1
TGTGCCAGCAGTGAGGACCCACCACCCTCTGGGGCCAACGTCCTGACTTTC,CASSEDPPPSGANVLTF,few,.,TRBJ2-6,TRBV6-1
TGTGCCAGCAGTGACCAGGGTTGGCGGAATCAGCCCCAGCATTTT,CASSDQGWRNQPQHF,.,.,TRBJ1-5,TRBV6-1
TGTGCCAGCAGCTTAGATCGCTTCGTGATGGAGACCCAGTACTTC,CASSLDRFVMETQYF,few,.,TRBJ2-5,TRBV11-2
TGTGCCAGCAGTTACTCGGGAGAGTTCGCCTACGAGCAGTACTTC,CASSYSGEFAYEQYF,few,.,TRBJ2-7,TRBV6-5
TGCGCCAGCAGCAAGACGGGACCCGGGCTAGACTATGGCTACACCTTC,CASSKTGPGLDYGYTF,few,.,TRBJ1-2,TRBV5-1
TGTGCCTGCCGAGGGGGGGAGAACACTGAAGCTTTCTTT,CACRGGENTEAFF,.,.,TRBJ1-1,TRBV10-3
TGCGCCAGCAGCTGGAAGGTTCTAGCGGGGGGGCTAGAGACCCAGTACTTC,CASSWKVLAGGLETQYF,few,TRBD2,TRBJ2-5,TRBV5-1
TGTGCCATCAGTCCGGGACATTCGAACACTGAAGCTTTCTTT,CAISPGHSNTEAFF,.,.,TRBJ1-1,TRBV10-3
TGCGCCAGCAGTTCGGGGCGAGGGGCCCTCCAAGAGACCCAGTACTTC,CASSSGRGALQETQYF,few,.,TRBJ2-5,TRBV5-1
TGTGCCAGCAGCTTGACGGACAGGGGCCCCACCGGGGAGCTGTTTTTT,CASSLTDRGPTGELFF,.,TRBD1,TRBJ2-2,TRBV5-6
TGTGCCAGCAGCTTATCTCCGGGGACAGCGCCTTATGGCTACACCTTC,CASSLSPGTAPYGYTF,.,TRBD1,TRBJ1-2,TRBV7-3
TGTGCCAGAACAAGGGTAATGAACACTGAAGCTTTCTTT,CARTRVMNTEAFF,.,.,TRBJ1-1,TRBV2
TGTGCCAGCAGTTCCATGAAAGGAGTGAATGAGCAGTTCTTC,CASSSMKGVNEQFF,few,.,TRBJ2-1,TRBV6-2/TRBV6-3
TGTGCCACTTCCAAAGAGCGGAACCTGTACGAGCAGTACTTC,CATSKERNLYEQYF,.,.,TRBJ2-7,TRBV6-5
TGCAGCGTTGAAGCCGGTTCGCGCTCCTACGAGCAGTACTTC,CSVEAGSRSYEQYF,few,.,TRBJ2-7,TRBV29-1
TGCGCCAGCAGCCAAGATTACGGTGATGGCTACACCTTC,CASSQDYGDGYTF,.,.,TRBJ1-2,TRBV4-1
TGTGCCAGCAGCAGAAGACAGAATGGTGGCAATCAGCCCCAGCATTTT,CASSRRQNGGNQPQHF,.,.,TRBJ1-5,TRBV5-8
TGTGCCAGCAGTCCTGACACCTTAGCGGCATACAATGAGCAGTTCTTC,CASSPDTLAAYNEQFF,.,.,TRBJ2-1,TRBV27
TGTGCCAGCAGTCTTCCCGGGACAGGGCGATCCGGGGAGCTGTTTTTT,CASSLPGTGRSGELFF,few,TRBD1,TRBJ2-2,TRBV6-5
TGTGCCTGGAGTGTACAGTATGGCTACACCTTC,CAWSVQYGYTF,.,.,TRBJ1-2,TRBV30